Sequencing of this TCR beta chain was carried out in a study of CD8+CD57+ T cells in acquired aplastic anemia. Template material for TCR beta VDJ and CDR3 profiling consisted of genomic DNA. One entry per CDR3 protein results from TCRdb running MiXCR on the reads. Of 220,000 or so distinct CDR3 sequences in the sample, 55% to 65% were seen once. Patients sequenced had flow cytometry evidence of CD8+CD57+ cell expansion. The sequencing input was sorted CD4+, CD8+, or CD8+CD57+ T cells (not recorded which) from PBMCs. The sequence was obtained from a human donor with aplastic anemia.

The DNA for the CDR3 is TGTGCCAGCAGCTTAGGAAGCGGGGGTTCGTTTTTT. Translated: CASSLGSGGSFF. The V and J genes are TRBV7-9 and TRBJ2-2, with 8 nucleotides matching TRBD2. The ends lost 1 base at V and 16 bases at J; junction bases unmatched: 5. Germline V gives CDR1 SEHNR, CDR2 FQNEAQ (reference sequence). The CDR3 totals 12 residues.